The entry that follows covers one T cell receptor beta chain sequence. What it binds is not known. The naive CD8 population came from CD45RO-negative cells selected for CCR7, without terminally differentiated effector memory CD45RA+ cells. Every donor was a Caucasian adult from Nashville, Tennessee. This sample is drawn from a study of shared clonotypes between healthy human individuals. Study at large: Samples came from a couple of female and a few male donors aged 18 to 49. The study, taken as a whole, reports: On the whole, naive subsets had larger estimated richness than memory subsets had.

Profiled with immunoSEQ multiplex PCR; TCRdb holds only in-frame clones, not every one. This sample has around 550,000 clones; approximately 96% occur once, and the top ten carry approximately 0.11%. Sequencing input: naive CD8+ T cells sorted from blood. This TCR came from a woman in her twenties or thirties in good health.

CDR3 DNA: TGTGCCAGCAGTTGGGGACAGGGCGGCACTGAAGCTTTCTTT. It is translated as CASSWGQGGTEAFF. This chain links TRBV28 with TRBJ1-1; TRBD1 agrees at 9 bases. The germline V gene has CDR1 MDHEN and CDR2 SYDVKM. This CDR3 contains 14 residues. V trimming: 4 bases; J trimming: 4 bases; junction bases outside the gene matches: 4.